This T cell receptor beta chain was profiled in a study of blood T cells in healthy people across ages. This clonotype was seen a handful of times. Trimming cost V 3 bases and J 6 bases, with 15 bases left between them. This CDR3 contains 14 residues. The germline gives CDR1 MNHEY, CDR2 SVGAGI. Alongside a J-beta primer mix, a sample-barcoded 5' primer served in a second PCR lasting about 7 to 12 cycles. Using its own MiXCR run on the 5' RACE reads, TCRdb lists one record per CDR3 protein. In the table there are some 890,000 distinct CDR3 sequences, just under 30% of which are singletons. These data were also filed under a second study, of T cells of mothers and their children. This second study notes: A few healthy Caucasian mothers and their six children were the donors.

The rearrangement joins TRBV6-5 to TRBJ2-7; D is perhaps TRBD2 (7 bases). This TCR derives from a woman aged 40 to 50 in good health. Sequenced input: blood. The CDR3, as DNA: TGTGCCAGCAGTTATGGGGGGGGCTCGTCCGAGCAGTACTTC. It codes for CASSYGGGSSEQYF.